This TCR beta chain derives from a study of blood T cell repertoires in COVID-19. The wider study: The study drew acute and convalescent COVID-19 samples from the United States, Italy and Spain.

Repertoires were generated with immunoSEQ multiplex PCR, while TCRdb's copy carries only in-frame clones and drops some. The sample contains hundreds of thousands of clones, 88% of which appear only once. The V gene lost 6 bases and the J gene lost 9 bases, with 15 bases spanning the gap. The CDR3 is 13 amino acids. Seattle patients were enrolled while actively infected and followed longitudinally. The source material was peripheral blood. This receptor was taken from a woman under 40 with COVID-19, enrolled during active disease. V and J are TRBV12-3 or TRBV12-4 and TRBJ1-5, with TRBD1 as a possible D gene (5 bases). The CDR3 DNA follows: TGTGCCAGCAGGGGAGGATCTCAGGGGCCCCAGCATTTT. It yields the protein CASRGGSQGPQHF.